This is a list of T cell receptor beta chains from one sample in a study of shared clonotypes between healthy human individuals. Assay: immunoSEQ multiplex PCR; the TCRdb copy retains only in-frame clones and omits some. The data contain about 560,000 clones, around 76% of them seen just once; the ten biggest clones take up more than 10%. The sample taken for sequencing was PBMCs. Receptors were obtained from a woman aged 40 to 50 in good health. Some clones in this sample may be carry-over from other donors' samples. The conserved cysteine and the conserved F or W are not part of the CDR3 here. Only some rows state a clone size, as once, few, many or a class for expanded clones.

J | V | size | CDR3
TRBJ2-1 | TRBV10-2 | - | ASSELAGDAYNEQF
TRBJ1-1 | TRBV2 | - | ASSEGVYTEAF
TRBJ2-7 | TRBV5-1 | few | ASSPRQGPYYEQY
TRBJ1-5 | TRBV28 | - | ASSLWGRQH
TRBJ1-5 | TRBV19 | - | ASLSAENLGYQPQH
TRBJ1-2 | TRBV7-2 | few | ASTPGGSNYGYT
TRBJ1-3 | TRBV6-9 | - | ASSSYRGSGNTIY
TRBJ2-1 | TRBV4-3 | - | ASSQEGGSGLNNEQF
TRBJ1-5 | TRBV6-1 | - | ALWEGHQPQH
TRBJ2-1 | TRBV6-5 | - | ASSYAGGNEQF
TRBJ2-5 | TRBV7-2 | - | ASSSLRGSGETQY
TRBJ2-4 | TRBV6-5 | - | ASSTGTGKNIQY
TRBJ1-2 | TRBV6-1 | - | ASRRASDYGYT
TRBJ2-3 | TRBV18 | - | ASSQRTGLRDTQY
TRBJ1-5 | TRBV3-1/TRBV3-2 | once | ARDQPQH
TRBJ2-1 | TRBV10-3 | once | AINPSGSSYNEQF